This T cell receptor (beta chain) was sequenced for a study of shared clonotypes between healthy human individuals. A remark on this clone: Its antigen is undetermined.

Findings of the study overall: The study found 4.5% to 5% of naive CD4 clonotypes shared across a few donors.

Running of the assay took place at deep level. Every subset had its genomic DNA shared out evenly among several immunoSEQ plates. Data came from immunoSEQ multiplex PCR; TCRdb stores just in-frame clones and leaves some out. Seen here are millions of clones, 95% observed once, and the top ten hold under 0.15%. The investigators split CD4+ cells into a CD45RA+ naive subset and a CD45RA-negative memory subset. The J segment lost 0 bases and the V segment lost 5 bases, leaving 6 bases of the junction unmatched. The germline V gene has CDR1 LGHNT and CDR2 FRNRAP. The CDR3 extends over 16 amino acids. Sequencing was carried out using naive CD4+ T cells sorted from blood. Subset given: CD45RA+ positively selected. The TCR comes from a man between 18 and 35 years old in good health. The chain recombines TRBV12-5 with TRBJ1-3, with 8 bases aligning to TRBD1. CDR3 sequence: CASGIRQGSSGNTIYF. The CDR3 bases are TGTGCTAGTGGTATAAGACAGGGGAGCTCTGGAAACACCATATATTTT.